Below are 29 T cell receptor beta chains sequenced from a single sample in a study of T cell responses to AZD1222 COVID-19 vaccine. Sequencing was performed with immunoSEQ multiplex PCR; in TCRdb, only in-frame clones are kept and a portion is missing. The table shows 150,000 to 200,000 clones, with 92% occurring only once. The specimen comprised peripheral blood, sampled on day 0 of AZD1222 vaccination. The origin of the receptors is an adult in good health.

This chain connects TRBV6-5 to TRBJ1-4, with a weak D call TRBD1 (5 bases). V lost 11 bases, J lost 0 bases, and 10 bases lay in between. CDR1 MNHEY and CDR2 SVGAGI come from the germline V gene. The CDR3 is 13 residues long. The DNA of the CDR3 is TGTGCCGTGCAGGGCCCAACTAATGAAAAACTGTTTTTT. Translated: CAVQGPTNEKLFF.

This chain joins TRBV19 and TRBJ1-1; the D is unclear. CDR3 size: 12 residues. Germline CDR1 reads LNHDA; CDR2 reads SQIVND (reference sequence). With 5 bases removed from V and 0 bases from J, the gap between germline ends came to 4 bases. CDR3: CASSGMNTEAFF. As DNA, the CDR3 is TGTGCCAGTAGTGGTATGAACACTGAAGCTTTCTTT.

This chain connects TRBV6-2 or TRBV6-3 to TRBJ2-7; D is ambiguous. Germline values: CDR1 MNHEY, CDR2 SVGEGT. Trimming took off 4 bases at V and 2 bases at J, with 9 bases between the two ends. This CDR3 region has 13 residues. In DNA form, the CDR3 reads TGTGCCAGCAGTTCGAGCAGCCCCTACGAGCAGTACTTC. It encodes CASSSSSPYEQYF.

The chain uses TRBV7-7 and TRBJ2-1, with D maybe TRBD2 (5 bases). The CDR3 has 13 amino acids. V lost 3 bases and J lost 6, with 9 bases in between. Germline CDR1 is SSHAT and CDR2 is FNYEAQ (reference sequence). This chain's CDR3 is CASSLIATNEQFF. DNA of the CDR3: TGTGCCAGCAGCTTGATAGCGACCAATGAGCAGTTCTTC.

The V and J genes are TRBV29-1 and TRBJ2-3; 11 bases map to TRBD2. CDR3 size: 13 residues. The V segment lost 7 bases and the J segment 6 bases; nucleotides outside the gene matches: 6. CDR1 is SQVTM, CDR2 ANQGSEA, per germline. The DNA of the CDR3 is TGCAGCGAAACTAGCGGGGGATTGGATACGCAGTATTTT. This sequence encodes CSETSGGLDTQYF.

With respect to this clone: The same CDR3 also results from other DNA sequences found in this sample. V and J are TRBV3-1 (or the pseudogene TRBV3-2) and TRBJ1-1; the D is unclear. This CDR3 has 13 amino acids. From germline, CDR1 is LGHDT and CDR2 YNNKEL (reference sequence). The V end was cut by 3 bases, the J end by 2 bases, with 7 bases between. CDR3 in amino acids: CASSQGPNTEAFF. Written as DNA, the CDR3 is TGTGCCAGCAGCCAGGGCCCTAACACTGAAGCTTTCTTT.

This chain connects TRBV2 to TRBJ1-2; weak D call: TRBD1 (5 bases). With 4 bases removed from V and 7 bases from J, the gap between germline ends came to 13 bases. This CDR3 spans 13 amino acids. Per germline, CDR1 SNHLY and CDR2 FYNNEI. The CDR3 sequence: CASSVLQASGYTF. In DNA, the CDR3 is TGTGCCAGCAGTGTATTACAGGCCTCTGGCTACACCTTC.

The CDR3 reads CASRAGQGNTGELFF. As DNA, the CDR3 is TGTGCCAGCAGAGCCGGACAGGGCAACACCGGGGAGCTGTTTTTT. The J gene is TRBJ2-2, the V gene TRBV5-5, with TRBD1 matching over 8 bases. From germline, CDR1 is SGHKS and CDR2 YYEKEE (reference sequence). Losses at the gene ends were 5 bases for V and 2 bases for J; bases not matched to a gene: 5. This CDR3 spans 15 amino acids.

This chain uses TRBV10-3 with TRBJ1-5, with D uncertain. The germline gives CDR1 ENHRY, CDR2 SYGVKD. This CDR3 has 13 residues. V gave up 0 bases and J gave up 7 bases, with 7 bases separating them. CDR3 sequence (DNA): TGTGCCATCAGTGAGTCAAAGCTCCAGCCCCAGCATTTT. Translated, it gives CAISESKLQPQHF.

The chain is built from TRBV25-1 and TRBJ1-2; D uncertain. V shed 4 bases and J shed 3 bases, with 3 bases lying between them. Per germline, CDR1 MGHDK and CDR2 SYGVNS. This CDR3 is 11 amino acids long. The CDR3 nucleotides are TGTGCCAGCAGTGGTTACTATGGCTACACCTTC. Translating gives CASSGYYGYTF.

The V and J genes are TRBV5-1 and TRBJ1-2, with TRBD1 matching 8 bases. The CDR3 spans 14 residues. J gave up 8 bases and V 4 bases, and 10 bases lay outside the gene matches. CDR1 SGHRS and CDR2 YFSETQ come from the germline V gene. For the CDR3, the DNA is TGCGCCAGCAGCGTGACAGGGGAGGGCAGGGGCTACACCTTC. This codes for CASSVTGEGRGYTF.

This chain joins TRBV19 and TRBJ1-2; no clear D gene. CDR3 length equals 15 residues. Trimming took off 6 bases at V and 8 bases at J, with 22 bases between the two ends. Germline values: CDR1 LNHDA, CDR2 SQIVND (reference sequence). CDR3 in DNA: TGTGCCAGTAGCGAGGGCCCTCAGGACCTCGGCGGCTACACCTTC. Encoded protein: CASSEGPQDLGGYTF.

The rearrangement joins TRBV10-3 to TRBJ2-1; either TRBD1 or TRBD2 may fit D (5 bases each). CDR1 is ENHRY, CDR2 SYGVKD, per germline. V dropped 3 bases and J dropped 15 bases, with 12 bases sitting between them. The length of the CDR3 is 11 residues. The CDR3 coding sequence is TGTGCCATCAGTGACGGTTGGGGACGGTTCTTC. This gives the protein CAISDGWGRFF.

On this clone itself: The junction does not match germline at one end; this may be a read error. Written as DNA, the CDR3 is TGTGCCAGCAGCACCAACGGCCCCATGTTCTCTGGGGCAAACGTCCTGACTTTC. It specifies CASSTNGPMFSGANVLTF. This chain connects TRBV7-8 to TRBJ2-6; possible D gene TRBD1, 5 bases. This CDR3 is 18 amino acids long. Germline V CDR1 and CDR2: SGHVS, FQNEAQ.

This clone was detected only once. The CDR3 reads CASSKKQGPGELFF. CDR3 nucleotides: TGTGCCAGTAGTAAGAAACAGGGACCCGGGGAACTGTTTTTT. This chain joins TRBV19 and TRBJ1-4, with D perhaps TRBD1 (6 bases). Germline V CDR1 and CDR2: LNHDA, SQIVND (reference sequence). Trimming shortened V by 4 bases and J by 12 bases, and 18 bases separated the two germline ends. There are 14 residues in the CDR3.

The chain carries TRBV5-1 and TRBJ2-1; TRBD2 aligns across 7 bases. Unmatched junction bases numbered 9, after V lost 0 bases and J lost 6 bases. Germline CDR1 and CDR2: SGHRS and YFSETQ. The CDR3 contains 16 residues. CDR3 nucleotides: TGCGCCAGCAGCTTGGAGGGAGGGGTGACTTTCAATGAGCAGTTCTTC. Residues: CASSLEGGVTFNEQFF.

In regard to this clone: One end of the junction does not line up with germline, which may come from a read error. In DNA form, the CDR3 reads TGCAGCGGTGAAGAAACTGAAGCTTTCTTT. As protein: CSGEETEAFF. V usage is TRBV29-1 and J usage is TRBJ1-1; D gene unclear. CDR1 SQVTM and CDR2 ANQGSEA come from the germline V gene. The length of the CDR3 is 10 residues.

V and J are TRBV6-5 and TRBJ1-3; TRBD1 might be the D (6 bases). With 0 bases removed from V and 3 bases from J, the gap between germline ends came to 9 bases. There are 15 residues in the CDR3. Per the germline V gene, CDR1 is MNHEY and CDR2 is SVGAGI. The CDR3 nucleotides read TGTGCCAGCAGTTACTCGCAGGGGCTTGGAAACACCATATATTTT. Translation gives CASSYSQGLGNTIYF.

The CDR3 protein is CASSPLQANTEAFF. Here the CDR3 DNA reads TGTGCCAGCTCACCCCTCCAGGCGAACACTGAAGCTTTCTTT. V gene TRBV18 combines with J gene TRBJ1-1; D is unclear. Deletions cut 3 bases from V and 1 base from J, with 9 bases between. This CDR3 is 14 amino acids long. The germline V gene encodes CDR1 KGHSH and CDR2 LQKENI.

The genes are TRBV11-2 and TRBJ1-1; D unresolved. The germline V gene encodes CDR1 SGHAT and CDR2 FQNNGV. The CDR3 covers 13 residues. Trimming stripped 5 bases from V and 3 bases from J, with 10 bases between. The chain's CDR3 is CASSPRVDTEAFF. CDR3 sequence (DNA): TGTGCCAGCAGCCCTAGAGTGGACACTGAAGCTTTCTTT. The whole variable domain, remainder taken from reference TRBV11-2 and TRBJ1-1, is EAGVAQSPRYKIIEKRQSVAFWCNPISGHATLYWYQQILGQGPKLLIQFQNNGVVDDSQLPKDRFSAERLKGVDSTLKIQPAKLEDSAVYLCASSPRVDTEAFFGQGTRLTVV.

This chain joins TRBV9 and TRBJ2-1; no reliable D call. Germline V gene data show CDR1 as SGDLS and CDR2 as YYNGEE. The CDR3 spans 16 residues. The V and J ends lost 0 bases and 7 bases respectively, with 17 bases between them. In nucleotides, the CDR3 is TGTGCCAGCAGCGTAGGGCGAGGTTCTCCGATGAATGAGCAGTTCTTC. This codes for CASSVGRGSPMNEQFF.

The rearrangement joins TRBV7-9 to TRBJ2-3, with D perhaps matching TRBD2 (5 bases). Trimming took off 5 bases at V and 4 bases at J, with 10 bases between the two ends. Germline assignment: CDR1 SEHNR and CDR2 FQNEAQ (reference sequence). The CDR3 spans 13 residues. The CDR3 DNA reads TGTGCCAGCAGCCCAGGACTGTCAGATACGCAGTATTTT. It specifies CASSPGLSDTQYF.

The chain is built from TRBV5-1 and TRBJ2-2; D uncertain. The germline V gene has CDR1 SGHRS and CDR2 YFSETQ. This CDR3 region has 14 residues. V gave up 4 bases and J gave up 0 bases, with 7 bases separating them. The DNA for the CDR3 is TGCGCCAGCAGCCCCGGTCCGAACACCGGGGAGCTGTTTTTT. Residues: CASSPGPNTGELFF.

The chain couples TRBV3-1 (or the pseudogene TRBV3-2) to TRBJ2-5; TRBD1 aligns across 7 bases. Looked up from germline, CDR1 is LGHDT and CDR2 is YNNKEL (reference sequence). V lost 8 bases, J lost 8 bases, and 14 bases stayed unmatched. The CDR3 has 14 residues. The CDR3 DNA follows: TGTGCCAGCGGCGGGCGGGTACAGGGGAGTACCCAGTACTTC. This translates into CASGGRVQGSTQYF.

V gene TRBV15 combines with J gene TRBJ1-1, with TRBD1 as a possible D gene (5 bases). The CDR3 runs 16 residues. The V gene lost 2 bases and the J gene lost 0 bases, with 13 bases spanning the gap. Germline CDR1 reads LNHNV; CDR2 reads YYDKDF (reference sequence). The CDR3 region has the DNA TGTGCCACCAGCAGAACCCGACAGAGCTTGAACACTGAAGCTTTCTTT. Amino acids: CATSRTRQSLNTEAFF.

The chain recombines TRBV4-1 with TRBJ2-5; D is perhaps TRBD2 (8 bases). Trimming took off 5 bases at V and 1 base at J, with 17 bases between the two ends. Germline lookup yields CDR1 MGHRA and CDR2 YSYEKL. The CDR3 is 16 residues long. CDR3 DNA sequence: TGCGCCAGCAGCTCTACAGGGGCGGGGGGCCAAGAGACCCAGTACTTC. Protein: CASSSTGAGGQETQYF.

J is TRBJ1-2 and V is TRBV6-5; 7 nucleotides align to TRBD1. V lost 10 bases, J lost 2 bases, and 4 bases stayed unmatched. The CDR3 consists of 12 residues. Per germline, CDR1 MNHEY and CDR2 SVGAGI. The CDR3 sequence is CAISQGNYGYTF. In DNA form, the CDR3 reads TGTGCCATCTCACAGGGGAACTATGGCTACACCTTC.

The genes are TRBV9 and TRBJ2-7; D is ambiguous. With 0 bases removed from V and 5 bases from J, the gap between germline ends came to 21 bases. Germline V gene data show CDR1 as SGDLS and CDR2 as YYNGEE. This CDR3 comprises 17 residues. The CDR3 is CASSVDSAVFGDNEQYF. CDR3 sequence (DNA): TGTGCCAGCAGCGTAGACTCGGCGGTATTTGGAGATAACGAGCAGTACTTC.

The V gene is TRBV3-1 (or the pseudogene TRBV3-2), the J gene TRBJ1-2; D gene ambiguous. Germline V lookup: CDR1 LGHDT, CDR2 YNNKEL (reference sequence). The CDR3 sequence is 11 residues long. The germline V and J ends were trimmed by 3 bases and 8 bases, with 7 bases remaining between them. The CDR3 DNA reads TGTGCCAGCAGCCAGGGCTCAGGCTACACCTTC. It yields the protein CASSQGSGYTF.